This T cell receptor beta chain came from a study of regulatory T cells in long-lasting Graves disease. The time point was: newly diagnosed GD, antithyroid drugs for less than 3 months. Extracted RNA from PBMCs served as the source of the TCR library. iRepertoire HTBI primers and Arm-PCR of CDR3 regions built TCR beta libraries. TCRdb fed the multiplex PCR reads into MiXCR, producing one record per CDR3 protein. The sample contains some 370,000 distinct CDR3 sequences, roughly 12% of which appear only once. This clonotype appeared many times. V lost 7 bases to trimming and J lost 0 bases, with 12 bases between them. Germline V gene lookup returns CDR1 SNHLY and CDR2 FYNNEI. The CDR3 sequence is 14 residues long. These data were also reused for a study on T cells in Graves' hyperthyroidism and ophthalmopathy. Turning to that study: Blood also held most thyroid clonotypes expanded beyond 0.001. Ophthalmopathy was separated from stable hyperthyroidism by a 13 V-J model.

The source material was peripheral blood mononuclear cells (PBMCs), sampled at new diagnosis, from a patient treated with antithyroid drugs. This TCR derives from a woman aged 18-30 years with Graves disease. The genes are TRBV2 and TRBJ1-1; no firm D call. CDR3 nucleotide sequence: TGTGCCAGCAAGTTCGACACCTTGAACACTGAAGCTTTCTTT. It encodes CASKFDTLNTEAFF.